This T cell receptor (beta chain) appears in the sequencing data of a study of blood T cells in healthy people across ages. Donation came from healthy Caucasian individuals in Russia who were aged about 6 to 95. At least 5 micrograms of total RNA were extracted per sample. Study findings and constraints: The study could not conclusively compare naive and antigen-experienced cells, given its unsorted PBMCs. The recorded TCR beta diversity per million T cells decreased in a roughly linear manner with age.

Then a second PCR, running about 6 to 11 cycles, was carried out with a sample-barcoded 5' primer and a J-beta primer mix. Using its own MiXCR run on the 5' RACE reads, TCRdb lists one record per CDR3 protein. The table has 700,000 to 800,000 distinct CDR3 sequences, roughly two fifths seen once. Per germline, CDR1 DFQATT and CDR2 SNEGSKA (reference sequence). The V and J ends lost 3 bases and 1 base, in that order; junction bases with no gene match: 6. This CDR3 is 15 amino acids long. Comments on this clonotype: The antigen remains undetermined.

The genes are TRBV20-1 and TRBJ2-3; 8 positions match TRBD2. The sequencing input was blood. The receptor's source is a woman aged 55-69 years in good health. The DNA of the CDR3 is TGCAGTGCTAGGGGTTATAGCGGGGGCACAGATACGCAGTATTTT. Translating gives CSARGYSGGTDTQYF.